The 18 T cell receptor beta chains below were found in one sample sequenced in a study of shared clonotypes between healthy human individuals. Sequencing used immunoSEQ multiplex PCR; TCRdb keeps in-frame clones, though not all of them. Of about 1 million clones listed, around four fifths were seen once; the top ten hold roughly 1.4%. Sequenced sample: memory CD4+ T cells sorted from blood. The subset was: CD45RA-negative fraction. These receptors were collected from a man between 18 and 35 years old in good health.

The chain carries TRBV7-9 and TRBJ2-3; D unresolved. V lost 4 bases and J 3 bases, leaving 14 bases between the germline ends. This CDR3 comprises 15 residues. Germline lookup yields CDR1 SEHNR and CDR2 FQNEAQ (reference sequence). For the CDR3, the DNA is TGTGCCAGCAGCTCCGCCGAAACCGTGACAGATACGCAGTATTTT. Protein: CASSSAETVTDTQYF.

In DNA form, the CDR3 reads TGTGCCAGCAGCTTAGGGCAGGGCAACACCTATGGCTACACCTTC. Translated, it gives CASSLGQGNTYGYTF. This chain connects TRBV7-2 to TRBJ1-2, with D possibly matching TRBD1 (5 bases). The V end lost 1 base, the J end lost 4 bases, and 13 bases lay between the germline ends. This CDR3 contains 15 residues. Germline CDR1 is SGHTA and CDR2 is FQGNSA.

On this clone: At one end the junction does not follow the germline gene, possibly because of a read error. The chain joins TRBV30 to TRBJ1-2; D remains unclear. Per germline, CDR1 GTSNPN and CDR2 SVGIG (reference sequence). The CDR3 extends over 12 amino acids. This CDR3 reads CAWTLPGYGYAF. The CDR3 coding sequence is TGTGCCTGGACCCTCCCAGGTTATGGCTACGCCTTC.

This chain joins TRBV9 and TRBJ1-3; D not resolved. This CDR3 is 18 amino acids long. From germline, CDR1 is SGDLS and CDR2 YYNGEE. The V end lost 3 bases, the J end lost 4 bases, and 23 bases lay between the germline ends. Here the CDR3 DNA reads TGTGCCAGCAGCGCACAGAGGGATCGCGGCTTAGCGGGAAACACCATATATTTT. Translated, it gives CASSAQRDRGLAGNTIYF.

DNA of the CDR3: TGTGCCTGGAGTGTAATCGGTCCCGCCGAAAAACTGTTTTTT. It codes for CAWSVIGPAEKLFF. This sequence joins TRBV30 and TRBJ1-4; D is undetermined. Trimming took 0 bases from V and 8 from J, leaving 13 bases between them. CDR1 and CDR2 from the germline V gene are GTSNPN and SVGIG (reference sequence). The CDR3 has 14 residues.

V usage is TRBV9 and J usage is TRBJ2-2; possible D gene TRBD2, 6 bases. The CDR3 totals 15 residues. V was pared by 5 bases and J by 0 bases, with 11 bases between. Looked up from germline, CDR1 is SGDLS and CDR2 is YYNGEE. The CDR3 spells CASSPGDSNTGELFF. CDR3 DNA: TGTGCCAGCAGTCCGGGGGATTCGAACACCGGGGAGCTGTTTTTT. The variable domain in full, with the rest retrieved from reference TRBV9 and TRBJ2-2, is DSGVTQTPKHLITATGQRVTLRCSPRSGDLSVYWYQQSLDQGLQFLIQYYNGEERAKGNILERFSAQQFPDLHSELNLSSLELGDSALYFCASSPGDSNTGELFFGEGSRLTVL.

This clone was detected only a few times. The chain's CDR3 is CASSENLGVGELFF. In DNA, the CDR3 is TGTGCCAGCAGTGAAAATTTGGGGGTCGGGGAGCTGTTTTTT. J is TRBJ2-2 and V is TRBV2, with D perhaps given as TRBD1 or TRBD2 (5 bases each). Trimming took off 2 bases at V and 7 bases at J, with 11 bases between the two ends. CDR1 and CDR2 (germline): SNHLY, FYNNEI. CDR3 size: 14 residues.

As for this clone: A read error may produce the germline difference seen at one junction end. The chain links TRBV7-7 to TRBJ2-5, with D perhaps being TRBD1 or TRBD2 (6 bases each). CDR3 length equals 14 residues. CDR1 is SSHAT and CDR2 is FNYEAQ in the germline V gene (reference sequence). DNA for the CDR3: TGTGCTAGCAGCTCCTACGAGGGGGGAGAGACCCAGTACTTC. It specifies CASSSYEGGETQYF. Full variable domain (remainder filled in from reference TRBV7-7 and TRBJ2-5): GAGVSQSPRYKVTKRGQDVTLRCDPISSHATLYWYQQALGQGPEFLTYFNYEAQPDKSGLPSDRFSAERPEGSISTLTIQRTEQRDSAMYRCASSSYEGGETQYFGPGTRLLVL.

Points on this clone: Other nucleotide sequences from this sample produce the same CDR3. The rearrangement joins TRBV5-1 to TRBJ2-3; 7 nucleotides agree with TRBD1. Germline V lookup: CDR1 SGHRS, CDR2 YFSETQ. The CDR3 consists of 14 residues. Unmatched junction bases numbered 3, after V lost 0 bases and J lost 5 bases. CDR3 coding DNA: TGCGCCAGCAGCTTGGACAGGGGCCGAGATACGCAGTATTTT. This codes for CASSLDRGRDTQYF. The full variable domain, completed using reference TRBV5-1 and TRBJ2-3, is KAGVTQTPRYLIKTRGQQVTLSCSPISGHRSVSWYQQTPGQGLQFLFEYFSETQRNKGNFPGRFSGRQFSNSRSEMNVSTLELGDSALYLCASSLDRGRDTQYFGPGTRLTVL.

As to this clone: The same CDR3 can be traced to other DNA sequences in this sample. The chain employs TRBV7-6 and TRBJ1-3; no clear D. CDR1 and CDR2 from the germline V gene are SGHVS and FNYEAQ. The CDR3 loop spans 15 amino acids. V gave up 1 base and J gave up 0 bases, with 7 bases separating them. The CDR3 region is CASSLEGGSGNTIYF. In nucleotides, the CDR3 is TGTGCCAGCAGCTTAGAAGGAGGCTCTGGAAACACCATATATTTT.

V is TRBV27 and J is TRBJ1-6; TRBD1 matches at 7 bases. Looked up from germline, CDR1 is MNHEY and CDR2 is SMNVEV (reference sequence). The length of the CDR3 is 14 residues. V was pared by 3 bases and J by 7 bases, with 3 bases of the junction left unmatched. The CDR3 spells CASSFRDRNSPLHF. The CDR3 coding sequence is TGTGCCAGCAGTTTTAGGGACAGAAATTCACCCCTCCACTTT.

This sequence joins TRBV6-5 and TRBJ2-7, with TRBD1 matching over 9 bases. Germline V gives CDR1 MNHEY, CDR2 SVGAGI. V shed 6 bases and J 3 bases; nucleotides not matched to a gene: 6. This CDR3 comprises 14 residues. For the CDR3, the DNA is TGTGCCAGCAGGGGACAGGGAGAAGTCTACGAGCAGTACTTC. This gives the protein CASRGQGEVYEQYF.

The V call is TRBV25-1, the J call TRBJ1-5; D possibly corresponds to TRBD1 (5 bases). CDR1 is MGHDK and CDR2 is SYGVNS in the germline V gene. The CDR3 contains 14 residues. With 2 bases removed from V and 6 bases from J, the gap between germline ends came to 11 bases. The chain's CDR3 is CASSEAGGGQPQHF. CDR3 DNA: TGTGCCAGCAGTGAAGCGGGGGGAGGTCAGCCCCAGCATTTT.

The J gene is TRBJ1-2, the V gene TRBV19; D is possibly TRBD1 (5 bases). Trimming left V 5 bases short and J 4 bases short, with 14 bases between. Germline V CDR1 and CDR2: LNHDA, SQIVND (reference sequence). This CDR3 is built from 14 residues. This CDR3 reads CASSPQGGPYGYTF. The CDR3 DNA follows: TGTGCCAGTAGTCCCCAGGGAGGGCCCTATGGCTACACCTTC.

To note about this clone: Distinct nucleotide sequences in the sample also encode this CDR3. V and J are TRBV7-9 and TRBJ1-2; maybe TRBD1 (5 bases). The CDR3 spans 12 residues. Per germline, CDR1 SEHNR and CDR2 FQNEAQ (reference sequence). The V end lost 5 bases, the J end lost 5 bases, and 9 bases lay between the germline ends. CDR3 protein: CASSPTGYGYTF. As DNA, the CDR3 is TGTGCCAGCAGCCCCACAGGTTATGGCTACACCTTC.

The chain combines TRBV5-1 with TRBJ2-2, with 7 bases aligning to TRBD1. The CDR3 consists of 15 residues. Germline V gives CDR1 SGHRS, CDR2 YFSETQ. The V gene end was trimmed by 4 bases and the J gene end by 4 bases; junction bases not matched to a gene: 7. The CDR3 nucleotides read TGCGCCAGCAGCCAAGGGGACAGCCTCACCGGGGAGCTGTTTTTT. As protein: CASSQGDSLTGELFF.

This clone has a single count. This sequence joins TRBV5-4 and TRBJ2-1; TRBD2 agrees at 10 bases. CDR1 and CDR2 (germline): SGHNT, YYREEE (reference sequence). This CDR3 region has 15 residues. Losses at the gene ends were 4 bases for V and 7 bases for J; bases not matched to a gene: 8. CDR3: CASSRDLAGDNEQFF. The CDR3 region has the DNA TGTGCCAGCAGCCGGGATCTAGCGGGAGATAATGAGCAGTTCTTC.

This clone was seen a few times. V gene TRBV15 combines with J gene TRBJ2-3, with D perhaps given as TRBD1 or TRBD2 (5 bases each). CDR3 length: 13 residues. Trimming took off 4 bases at V and 7 bases at J, with 12 bases between the two ends. Per germline, CDR1 LNHNV and CDR2 YYDKDF (reference sequence). In DNA, the CDR3 is TGTGCCACCAGCACCCGGGACGTCTATACGCAGTATTTT. Amino acids: CATSTRDVYTQYF.